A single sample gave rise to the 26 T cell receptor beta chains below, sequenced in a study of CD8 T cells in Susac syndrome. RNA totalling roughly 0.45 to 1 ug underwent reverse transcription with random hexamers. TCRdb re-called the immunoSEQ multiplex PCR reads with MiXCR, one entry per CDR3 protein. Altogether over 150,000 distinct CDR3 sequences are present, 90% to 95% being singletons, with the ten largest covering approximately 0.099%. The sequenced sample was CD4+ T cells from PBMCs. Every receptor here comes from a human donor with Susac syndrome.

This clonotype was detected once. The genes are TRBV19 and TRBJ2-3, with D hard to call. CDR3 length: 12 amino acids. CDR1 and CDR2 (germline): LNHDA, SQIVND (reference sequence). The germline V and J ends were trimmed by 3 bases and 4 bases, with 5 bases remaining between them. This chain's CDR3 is CASSIKADTQYF. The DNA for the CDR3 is TGTGCCAGTAGTATTAAGGCAGATACGCAGTATTTT.

The CDR3 reads CSAPGEGHYEQFF. The CDR3 nucleotides read TGCAGCGCCCCCGGGGAGGGCCACTATGAGCAGTTCTTC. This chain joins TRBV20-1 and TRBJ2-1, with 7 bases lining up with TRBD2. Per the germline V gene, CDR1 is DFQATT and CDR2 is SNEGSKA (reference sequence). The CDR3 is made up of 13 amino acids.

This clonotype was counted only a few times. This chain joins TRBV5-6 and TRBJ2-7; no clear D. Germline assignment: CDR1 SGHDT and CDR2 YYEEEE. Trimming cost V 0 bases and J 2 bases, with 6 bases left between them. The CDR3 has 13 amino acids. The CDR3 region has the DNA TGTGCCAGCAGCTTGGAAGGAACCTACGAGCAGTACTTC. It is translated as CASSLEGTYEQYF.

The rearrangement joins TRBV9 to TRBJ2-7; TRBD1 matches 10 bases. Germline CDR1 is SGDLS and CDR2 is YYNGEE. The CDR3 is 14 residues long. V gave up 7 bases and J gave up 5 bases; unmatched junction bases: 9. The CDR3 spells CASGKGQGNHEQYF. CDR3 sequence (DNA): TGTGCCAGCGGCAAGGGACAGGGGAACCACGAGCAGTACTTC.

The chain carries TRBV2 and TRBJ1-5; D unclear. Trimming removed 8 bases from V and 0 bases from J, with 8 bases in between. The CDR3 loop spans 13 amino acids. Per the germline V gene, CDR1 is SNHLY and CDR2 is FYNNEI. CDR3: CASGQYSNQPQHF. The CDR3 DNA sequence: TGTGCCAGCGGGCAGTATAGCAATCAGCCCCAGCATTTT.

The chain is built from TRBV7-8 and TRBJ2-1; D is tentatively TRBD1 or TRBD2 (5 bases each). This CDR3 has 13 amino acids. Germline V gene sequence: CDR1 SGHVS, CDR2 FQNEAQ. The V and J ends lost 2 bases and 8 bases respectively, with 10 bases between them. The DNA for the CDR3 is TGTGCCAGCAGCTTACGAGGGGCGCATGAGCAGTTCTTC. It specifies CASSLRGAHEQFF.

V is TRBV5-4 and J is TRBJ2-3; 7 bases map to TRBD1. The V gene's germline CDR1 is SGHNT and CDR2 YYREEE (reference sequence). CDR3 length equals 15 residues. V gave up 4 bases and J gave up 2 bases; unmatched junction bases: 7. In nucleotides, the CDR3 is TGTGCCAGCAGCGTGAGGGACAGTCCCACAGATACGCAGTATTTT. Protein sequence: CASSVRDSPTDTQYF. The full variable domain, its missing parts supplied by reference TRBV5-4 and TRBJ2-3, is ETGVTQSPTHLIKTRGQQVTLRCSSQSGHNTVSWYQQALGQGPQFIFQYYREEENGRGNFPPRFSGLQFPNYSSELNVNALELDDSALYLCASSVRDSPTDTQYFGPGTRLTVL.

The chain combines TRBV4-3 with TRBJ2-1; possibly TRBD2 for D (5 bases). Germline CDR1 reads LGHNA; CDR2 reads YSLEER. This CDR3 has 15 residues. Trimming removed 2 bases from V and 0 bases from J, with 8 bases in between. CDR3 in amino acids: CASSQPGISYNEQFF. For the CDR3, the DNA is TGCGCCAGCAGCCAACCCGGGATCTCCTACAATGAGCAGTTCTTC.

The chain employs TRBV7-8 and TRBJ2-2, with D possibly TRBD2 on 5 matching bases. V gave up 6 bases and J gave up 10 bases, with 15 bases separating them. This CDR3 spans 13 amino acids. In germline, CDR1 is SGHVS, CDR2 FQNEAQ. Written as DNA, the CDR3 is TGTGCCAGCAGTTTCCTGCCGGACTCGGAGCTGTTTTTT. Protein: CASSFLPDSELFF. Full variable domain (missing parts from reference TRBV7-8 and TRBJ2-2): GAGVSQSPRYKVAKRGQDVALRCDPISGHVSLFWYQQALGQGPEFLTYFQNEAQLDKSGLPSDRFFAERPEGSVSTLKIQRTQQEDSAVYLCASSFLPDSELFFGEGSRLTVL.

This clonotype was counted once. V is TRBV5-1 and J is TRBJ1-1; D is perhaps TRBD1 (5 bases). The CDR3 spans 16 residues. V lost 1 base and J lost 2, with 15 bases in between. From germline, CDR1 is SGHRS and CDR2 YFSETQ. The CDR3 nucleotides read TGCGCCAGCAGCTTGCTTTCCCCCAGGGTAAACACTGAAGCTTTCTTT. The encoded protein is CASSLLSPRVNTEAFF.

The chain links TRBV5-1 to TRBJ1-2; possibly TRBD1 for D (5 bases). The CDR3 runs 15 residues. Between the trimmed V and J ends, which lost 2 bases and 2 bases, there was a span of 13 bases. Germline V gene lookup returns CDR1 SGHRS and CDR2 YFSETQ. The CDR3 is CASSLVGAPNYGYTF. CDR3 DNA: TGCGCCAGCAGCTTAGTAGGGGCGCCGAACTATGGCTACACCTTC.

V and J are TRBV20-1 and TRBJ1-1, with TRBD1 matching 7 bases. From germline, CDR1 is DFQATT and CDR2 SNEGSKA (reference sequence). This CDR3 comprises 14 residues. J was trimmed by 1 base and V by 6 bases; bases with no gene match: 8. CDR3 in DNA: TGCAGTGCAAACCGAGGGGGCGGGAACACTGAAGCTTTCTTT. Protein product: CSANRGGGNTEAFF.

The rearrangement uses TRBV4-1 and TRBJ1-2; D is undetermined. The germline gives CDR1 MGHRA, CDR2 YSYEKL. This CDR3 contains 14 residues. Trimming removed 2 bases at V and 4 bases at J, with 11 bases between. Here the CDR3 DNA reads TGCGCCAGCAGCCAACTCCCGACGGGCTATGGCTACACCTTC. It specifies CASSQLPTGYGYTF.

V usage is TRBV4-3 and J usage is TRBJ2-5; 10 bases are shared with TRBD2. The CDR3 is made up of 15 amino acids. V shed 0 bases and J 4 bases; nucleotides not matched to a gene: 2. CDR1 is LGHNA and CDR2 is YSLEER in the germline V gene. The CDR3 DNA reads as TGCGCCAGCAGCCAAGAGGCTAGCGGGGGAGAGACCCAGTACTTC. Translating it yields CASSQEASGGETQYF.

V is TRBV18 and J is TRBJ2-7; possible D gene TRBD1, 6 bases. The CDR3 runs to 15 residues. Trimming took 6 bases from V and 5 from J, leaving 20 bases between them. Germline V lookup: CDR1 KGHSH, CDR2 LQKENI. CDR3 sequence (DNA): TGTGCCAGCTCGCTGTCACGGGGCGCAGGGGACGAGCAGTACTTC. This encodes CASSLSRGAGDEQYF. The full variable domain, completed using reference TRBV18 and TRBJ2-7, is NAGVMQNPRHLVRRRGQEARLRCSPMKGHSHVYWYRQLPEEGLKFMVYLQKENIIDESGMPKERFSAEFPKEGPSILRIQQVVRGDSAAYFCASSLSRGAGDEQYFGPGTRLTVT.

The CDR3 region is CSAKRSYEQYF. CDR3 DNA sequence: TGCAGTGCTAAAAGGTCCTACGAGCAGTACTTC. The chain carries TRBV20-1 and TRBJ2-7, with D uncertain. The CDR3 is 11 amino acids. Germline CDR1 DFQATT, CDR2 SNEGSKA (reference sequence). Trimming took 4 bases from V and 1 from J, leaving 5 bases between them.

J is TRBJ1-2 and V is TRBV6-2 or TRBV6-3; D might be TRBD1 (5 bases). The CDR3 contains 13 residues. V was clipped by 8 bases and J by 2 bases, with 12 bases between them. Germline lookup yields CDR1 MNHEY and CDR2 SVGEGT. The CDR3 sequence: CASRWRGNYGYTF. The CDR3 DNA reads TGTGCCAGCCGTTGGAGGGGCAACTATGGCTACACCTTC.

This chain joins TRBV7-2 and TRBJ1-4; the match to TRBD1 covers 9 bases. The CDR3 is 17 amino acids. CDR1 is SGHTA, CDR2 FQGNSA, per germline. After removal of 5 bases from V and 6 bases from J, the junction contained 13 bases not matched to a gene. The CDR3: CASSDVAPRDRDEKLFF. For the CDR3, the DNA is TGTGCCAGCAGCGACGTGGCCCCTCGGGACAGGGATGAAAAACTGTTTTTT.

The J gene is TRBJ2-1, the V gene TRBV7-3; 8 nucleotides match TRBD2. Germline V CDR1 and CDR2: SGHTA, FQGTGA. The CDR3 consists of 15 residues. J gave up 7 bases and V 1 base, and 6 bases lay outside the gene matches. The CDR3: CASSLSGTSLNEQFF. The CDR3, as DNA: TGTGCCAGCAGCTTAAGCGGGACTAGTCTAAATGAGCAGTTCTTC.

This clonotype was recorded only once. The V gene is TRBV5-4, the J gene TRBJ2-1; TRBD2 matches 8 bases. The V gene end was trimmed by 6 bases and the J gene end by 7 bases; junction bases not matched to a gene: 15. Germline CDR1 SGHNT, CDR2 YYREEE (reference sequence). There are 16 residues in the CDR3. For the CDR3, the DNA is TGTGCCAGCATGGAGAGGGCGGGAGGTCGGTGGAATGAGCAGTTCTTC. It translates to CASMERAGGRWNEQFF.

This chain's CDR3 is CASSPRRSGYTF. In nucleotides, the CDR3 is TGTGCCAGCAGCCCCCGCCGGAGCGGCTACACCTTC. The chain is built from TRBV7-2 and TRBJ1-2; no clear D. This CDR3 contains 12 residues. Looked up from germline, CDR1 is SGHTA and CDR2 is FQGNSA. V was cut by 5 bases and J by 8 bases, with 12 bases left in between. The whole variable domain, filled in from reference TRBV7-2 and TRBJ1-2, reads GAGVSQSPSNKVTEKGKDVELRCDPISGHTALYWYRQSLGQGLEFLIYFQGNSAPDKSGLPSDRFSAERTGGSVSTLTIQRTQQEDSAVYLCASSPRRSGYTFGSGTRLTVV.

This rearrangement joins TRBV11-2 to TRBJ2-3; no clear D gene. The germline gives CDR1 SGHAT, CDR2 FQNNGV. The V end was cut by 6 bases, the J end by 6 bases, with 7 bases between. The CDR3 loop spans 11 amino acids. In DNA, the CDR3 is TGTGCCAGCAGTTCCGTGGATACGCAGTATTTT. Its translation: CASSSVDTQYF.

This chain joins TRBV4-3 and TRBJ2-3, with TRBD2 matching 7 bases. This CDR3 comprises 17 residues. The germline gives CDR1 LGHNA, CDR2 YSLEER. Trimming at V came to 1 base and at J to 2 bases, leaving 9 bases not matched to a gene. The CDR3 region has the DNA TGCGCCAGCAGCCAAGTACGGGGAGGGAAATTCACAGATACGCAGTATTTT. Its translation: CASSQVRGGKFTDTQYF.

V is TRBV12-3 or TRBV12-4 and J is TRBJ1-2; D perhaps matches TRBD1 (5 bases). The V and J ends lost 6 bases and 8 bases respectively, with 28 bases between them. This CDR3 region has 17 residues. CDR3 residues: CASSLKGSGWGIEGYTF. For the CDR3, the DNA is TGTGCCAGCAGCCTAAAAGGGTCAGGATGGGGCATCGAAGGCTACACCTTC.

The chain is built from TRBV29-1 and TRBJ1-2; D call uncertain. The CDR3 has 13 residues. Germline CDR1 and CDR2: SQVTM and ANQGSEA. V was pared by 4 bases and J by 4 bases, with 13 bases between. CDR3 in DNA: TGCAGCGTTGCCGACGGACCGCGCTATGGCTACACCTTC. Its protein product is CSVADGPRYGYTF.

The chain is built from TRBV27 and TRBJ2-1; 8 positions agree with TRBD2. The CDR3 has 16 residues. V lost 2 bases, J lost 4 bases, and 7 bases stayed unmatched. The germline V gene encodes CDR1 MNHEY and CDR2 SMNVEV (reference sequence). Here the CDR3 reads CASSLGSGGRYNEQFF. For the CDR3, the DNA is TGTGCCAGCAGTTTAGGATCGGGCGGGAGGTACAATGAGCAGTTCTTC.